This T cell receptor beta chain appears in the sequencing data of a study of blood T cell repertoires in COVID-19. Overall study: The origin of the acute and convalescent COVID-19 samples was the United States, Italy and Spain. The analysed material was cDNA or gDNA that came from T cells, B-cell-depleted T cells, or PBMCs.

Per the original data handling: Estimated nucleated cell counts came from reference gene primer amplification. Produced via immunoSEQ multiplex PCR; TCRdb's table is partial and in-frame only. V, J and clone size were drawn from that table, and D and trimming were deduced from the DNA. The repertoire has 250,000 to 350,000 clones, roughly 92% of them found once; the top ten carry 2.2%. Trimming removed 5 bases from V and 9 bases from J, with 23 bases in between. There are 17 residues in the CDR3. The germline gives CDR1 LGHDT, CDR2 YNNKEL (reference sequence). Seattle's cohort entered during active infection and was followed longitudinally.

This chain connects TRBV3-1 (or the pseudogene TRBV3-2) to TRBJ1-6; possibly TRBD1 for D (6 bases). The source material was peripheral blood. This clonotype originated in a woman in her twenties or thirties with COVID-19, enrolled during active disease. CDR3 loop: CASSWGGAVGTSSPLHF. As DNA, the CDR3 is TGTGCCAGCAGCTGGGGGGGGGCAGTAGGTACAAGTTCACCCCTCCACTTT.